This passage covers 5 T cell receptor beta chains from one sample sequenced in a study of cytomegalovirus exposure and HLA in healthy donors. PCR employed 60 Vbeta and 13 Jbeta primers. Measured with immunoSEQ multiplex PCR; TCRdb has only the in-frame clones, and not every one. The data contain roughly 130,000 clones, about 72% of them singletons. Sequencing was carried out using PBMCs. These receptors all come from a man aged 25-40 years in good health and CMV-seropositive.

V gene TRBV2 combines with J gene TRBJ2-1; 10 bases map to TRBD1. This CDR3 comprises 15 residues. Germline CDR1 reads SNHLY; CDR2 reads FYNNEI. V shed 4 bases and J 3 bases; nucleotides not matched to a gene: 3. CDR3 region: CASSAGQGGYNEQFF. The DNA for the CDR3 is TGTGCCAGCAGTGCAGGACAGGGGGGCTACAATGAGCAGTTCTTC. The variable domain in full, completed from reference TRBV2 and TRBJ2-1, reads EPEVTQTPSHQVTQMGQEVILRCVPISNHLYFYWYRQILGQKVEFLVSFYNNEISEKSEIFDDQFSVERPDGSNFTLKIRSTKLEDSAMYFCASSAGQGGYNEQFFGPGTRLTVL.

In this sample, this clone turned up once. The chain links TRBV28 to TRBJ2-7, with 7 bases that match TRBD2. V lost 6 bases to trimming and J lost 5 bases; unmatched junction nucleotides: 10. The CDR3 runs to 14 residues. CDR1 and CDR2 (germline): MDHEN, SYDVKM. In DNA, the CDR3 is TGTGCCAGCAGCCCAAAGCTAGCGGCGGACGAGCAGTACTTC. Its protein is CASSPKLAADEQYF.

This clone was found a few times. The CDR3 nucleotides are TGTGCCAGCAGTTCCCCGGACTACATTGCGGGGCAGTACTTC. Its protein product is CASSSPDYIAGQYF. V and J are TRBV6-6 and TRBJ2-7, with a weak D call TRBD2 (6 bases). Trimming left V 4 bases short and J 9 bases short, with 19 bases between. There are 14 residues in the CDR3. Germline loops: CDR1 MNHNY, CDR2 SVGAGI (reference sequence).

The V gene is TRBV5-5, the J gene TRBJ2-1; possibly TRBD2 for D (7 bases). This CDR3 is 16 amino acids long. V was pared by 5 bases and J by 3 bases, with 18 bases between. Germline CDR1 reads SGHKS; CDR2 reads YYEKEE (reference sequence). The CDR3 DNA reads as TGTGCCAGCAGTTCCTGGGGAGGGGGTGGCTACAATGAGCAGTTCTTC. It translates to CASSSWGGGGYNEQFF. Drawing the rest from reference TRBV5-5 and TRBJ2-1, the complete variable domain is DAGVTQSPTHLIKTRGQQVTLRCSPISGHKSVSWYQQVLGQGPQFIFQYYEKEERGRGNFPDRFSARQFPNYSSELNVNALLLGDSALYLCASSSWGGGGYNEQFFGPGTRLTVL.

The rearrangement links TRBV27 to TRBJ1-2, with 7 bases that match TRBD1. This CDR3 region has 15 residues. The trim removed 4 bases at V and 3 bases at J, leaving 8 bases unmatched. Germline CDR1 MNHEY, CDR2 SMNVEV (reference sequence). Here the CDR3 DNA reads TGTGCCAGCAGTTCCCTGGGGCAGGGGGACTATGGCTACACCTTC. It encodes CASSSLGQGDYGYTF.